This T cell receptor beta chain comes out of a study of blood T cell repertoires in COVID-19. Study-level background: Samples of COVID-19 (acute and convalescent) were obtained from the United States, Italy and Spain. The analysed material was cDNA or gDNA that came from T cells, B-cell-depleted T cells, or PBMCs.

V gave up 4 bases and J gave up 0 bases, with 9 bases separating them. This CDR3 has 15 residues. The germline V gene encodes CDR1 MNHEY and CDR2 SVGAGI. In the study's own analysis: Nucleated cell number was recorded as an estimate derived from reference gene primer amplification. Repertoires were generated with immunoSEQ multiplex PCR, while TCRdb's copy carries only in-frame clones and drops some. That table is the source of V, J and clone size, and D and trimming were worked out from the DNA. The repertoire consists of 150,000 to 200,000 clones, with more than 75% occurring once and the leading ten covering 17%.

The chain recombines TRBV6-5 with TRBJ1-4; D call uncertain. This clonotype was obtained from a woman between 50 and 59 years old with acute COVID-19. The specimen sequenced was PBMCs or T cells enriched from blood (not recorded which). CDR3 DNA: TGTGCCAGCAGTTCCCGGGAGTCAACTAATGAAAAACTGTTTTTT. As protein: CASSSRESTNEKLFF.